This TCR beta chain comes out of a study of T cells in localized non-small cell lung cancer. Broader study findings: A raised T cell density in blood coincided with lengthier overall survival.

Produced via immunoSEQ multiplex PCR; TCRdb's table is partial and in-frame only. Of 60,000 to 65,000 clones listed, about 90% are singletons. V was cut by 4 bases and J by 2 bases, with 9 bases left in between. Germline V gene lookup returns CDR1 WNHNN and CDR2 SYGVQD (reference sequence). This CDR3 is built from 14 residues. Note on this clone: Its specificity is not known.

The sample consisted of peripheral blood, taken before any cancer treatment. This receptor was identified in a woman aged 40 to 75 with stage I lung adenocarcinoma. V and J are TRBV10-1 and TRBJ2-1, with no clear D. CDR3 sequence reads: CASSVPGPYNEQFF. CDR3 nucleotides: TGCGCCAGCAGTGTCCCGGGTCCCTACAATGAGCAGTTCTTC.